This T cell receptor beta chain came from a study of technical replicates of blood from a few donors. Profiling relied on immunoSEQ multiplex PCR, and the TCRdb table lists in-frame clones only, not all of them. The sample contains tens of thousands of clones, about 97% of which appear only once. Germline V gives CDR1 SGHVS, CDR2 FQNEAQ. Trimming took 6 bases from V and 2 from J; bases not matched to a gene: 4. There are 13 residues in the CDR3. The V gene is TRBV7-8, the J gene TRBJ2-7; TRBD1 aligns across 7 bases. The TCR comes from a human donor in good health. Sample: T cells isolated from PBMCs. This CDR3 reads CASRGQFAYEQYF. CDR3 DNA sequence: TGTGCCAGCAGGGGACAGTTCGCCTACGAGCAGTACTTC.